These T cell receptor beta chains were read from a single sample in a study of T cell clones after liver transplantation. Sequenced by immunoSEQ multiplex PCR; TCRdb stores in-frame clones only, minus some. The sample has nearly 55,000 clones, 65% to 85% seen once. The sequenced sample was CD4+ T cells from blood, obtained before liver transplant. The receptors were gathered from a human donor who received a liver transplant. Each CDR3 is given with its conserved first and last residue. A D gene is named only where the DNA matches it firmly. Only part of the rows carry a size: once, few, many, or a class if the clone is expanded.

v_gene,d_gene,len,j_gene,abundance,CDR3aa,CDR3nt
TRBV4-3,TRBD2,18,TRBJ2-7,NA,CASGQDLGGASGSYEQYF,TGCGCCAGCGGCCAAGATCTTGGGGGGGCTAGCGGGAGCTACGAGCAGTACTTC
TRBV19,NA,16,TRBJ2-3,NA,CASKGSGRTFTDTQYF,TGTGCCAGTAAAGGTAGCGGCCGAACCTTCACAGATACGCAGTATTTT
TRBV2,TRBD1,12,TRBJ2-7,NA,CASRETGAEQYF,TGTGCCAGCAGGGAAACAGGGGCCGAGCAGTACTTC
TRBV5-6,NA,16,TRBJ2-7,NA,CASSNYGTLKTYEQYF,TGTGCCAGCAGCAATTACGGGACACTGAAGACCTACGAGCAGTACTTC
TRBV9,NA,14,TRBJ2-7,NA,CASSVGSRVGEQYF,TGTGCCAGCAGCGTAGGTTCCCGTGTTGGGGAGCAGTACTTC
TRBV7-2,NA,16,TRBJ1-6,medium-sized,CASSLAQVSGNSPLHF,TGTGCCAGCAGCTTAGCTCAGGTCAGCGGTAATTCACCCCTCCACTTT
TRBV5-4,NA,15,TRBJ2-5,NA,CASSSSRLKQETQYF,TGTGCCAGCAGCTCTTCTCGGCTGAAACAAGAGACCCAGTACTTC
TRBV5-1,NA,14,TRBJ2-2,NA,CASHPGIDTGELFF,TGCGCCAGCCACCCAGGGATTGACACCGGGGAGCTGTTTTTT
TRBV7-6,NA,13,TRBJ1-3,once,CASSLGGGNTIYF,TGTGCCAGCAGCCTCGGAGGGGGAAACACCATATATTTT
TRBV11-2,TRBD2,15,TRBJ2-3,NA,CASSLLAGATDTQYF,TGTGCCAGCAGCTTATTAGCGGGGGCCACAGATACGCAGTATTTT
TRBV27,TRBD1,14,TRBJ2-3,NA,CATVDRGRTDTQYF,TGTGCCACCGTGGACAGGGGTCGCACAGATACGCAGTATTTT
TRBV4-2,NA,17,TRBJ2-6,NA,CASSQEGARAGANVLTF,TGTGCCAGCAGCCAAGAAGGCGCAAGGGCTGGGGCCAACGTCCTGACTTTC
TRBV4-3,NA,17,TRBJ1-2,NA,CASSQDLTGGHGYGYTF,TGCGCCAGCAGCCAAGACCTAACCGGGGGGCACGGCTATGGCTACACCTTC
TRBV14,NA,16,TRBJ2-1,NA,CASSQGMEWVLNEQFF,TGTGCCAGCAGCCAAGGCATGGAATGGGTGTTAAATGAGCAGTTCTTC
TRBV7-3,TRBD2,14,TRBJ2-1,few,CASSLSGGVNEQFF,TGTGCCAGCAGCCTTAGCGGGGGGGTCAATGAGCAGTTCTTC
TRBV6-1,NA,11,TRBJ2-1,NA,CASRGGPEQFF,TGTGCCAGCAGGGGAGGCCCGGAGCAGTTCTTC
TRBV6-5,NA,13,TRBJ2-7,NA,CASSLQLDREQYF,TGTGCCAGCAGCTTACAACTGGACCGAGAGCAGTACTTC
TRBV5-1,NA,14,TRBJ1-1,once,CASSLGLPVTEAFF,TGCGCCAGCAGCTTGGGACTGCCCGTCACTGAAGCTTTCTTT
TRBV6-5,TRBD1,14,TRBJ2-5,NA,CASTAQGVVETQYF,TGTGCCAGCACTGCACAGGGGGTGGTTGAGACCCAGTACTTC
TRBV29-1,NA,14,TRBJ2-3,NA,CSVEGDGSANTQYF,TGCAGCGTTGAAGGGGACGGATCAGCAAATACGCAGTATTTT
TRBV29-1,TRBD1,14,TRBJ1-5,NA,CSVETGGGGQPQHF,TGCAGCGTTGAGACAGGGGGAGGGGGTCAGCCCCAGCATTTT
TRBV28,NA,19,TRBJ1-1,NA,CASSLWGPWGTMMNTEAFF,TGTGCCAGCAGTTTGTGGGGACCCTGGGGAACCATGATGAACACTGAAGCTTTCTTT
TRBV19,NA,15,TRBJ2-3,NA,CASSIAVGDTDTQYF,TGTGCCAGTAGTATAGCGGTGGGGGACACAGATACGCAGTATTTT
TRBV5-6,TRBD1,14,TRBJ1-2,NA,CASSLVQGSFGYTF,TGTGCCAGCAGCTTGGTACAGGGGTCGTTTGGCTACACCTTC
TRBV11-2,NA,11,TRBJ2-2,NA,CAGYRRGELFF,TGTGCCGGGTATCGGCGCGGGGAGCTGTTTTTT
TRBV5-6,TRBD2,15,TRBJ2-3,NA,CASSLGLAVGDTQYF,TGTGCCAGCAGCTTGGGACTAGCGGTCGGGGATACGCAGTATTTT
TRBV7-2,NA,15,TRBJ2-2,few,CASSFPAGDTGELFF,TGTGCCAGCAGCTTCCCAGCGGGTGACACCGGGGAGCTGTTTTTT
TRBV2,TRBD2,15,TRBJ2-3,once,CASSEGSGTTDTQYF,TGTGCCAGCAGTGAAGGCAGTGGGACTACGGATACGCAGTATTTT
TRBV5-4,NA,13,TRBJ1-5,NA,CASSLDGDQPQHF,TGTGCCAGCAGCTTGGACGGGGATCAGCCCCAGCATTTT
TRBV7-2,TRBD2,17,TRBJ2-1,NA,CASSAPSGIQPHNEQFF,TGTGCCAGCAGCGCTCCTAGCGGGATACAACCTCACAATGAGCAGTTCTTC
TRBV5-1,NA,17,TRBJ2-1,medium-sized,CASSFMGAQGVYNEQFF,TGCGCCAGCAGCTTTATGGGAGCTCAAGGGGTCTACAATGAGCAGTTCTTC
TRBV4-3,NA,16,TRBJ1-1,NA,CASSQAGAGGNTEAFF,TGCGCCAGCAGCCAGGCTGGCGCCGGGGGGAACACTGAAGCTTTCTTT
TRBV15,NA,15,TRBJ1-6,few,CATSSGQDPNSPLHF,TGTGCCACCAGCAGCGGCCAAGATCCCAATTCACCCCTCCACTTT
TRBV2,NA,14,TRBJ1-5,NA,CASSAESRGQPQHF,TGTGCCAGCAGTGCCGAATCCAGAGGTCAGCCCCAGCATTTT
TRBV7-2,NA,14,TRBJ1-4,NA,CASSRDGLLEKLFF,TGTGCCAGCAGCCGGGACGGTTTACTAGAAAAACTGTTTTTT
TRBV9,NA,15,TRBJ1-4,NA,CASSPVQDGNEKLFF,TGTGCCAGCAGCCCGGTTCAGGACGGGAATGAAAAACTGTTTTTT
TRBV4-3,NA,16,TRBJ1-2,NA,CASSQDLGGTNYGYTF,TGCGCCAGCAGCCAAGATCTGGGCGGAACAAACTATGGCTACACCTTC
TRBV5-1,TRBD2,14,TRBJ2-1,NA,CASSPGAGGNEQFF,TGCGCCAGCAGCCCGGGGGCGGGAGGTAATGAGCAGTTCTTC
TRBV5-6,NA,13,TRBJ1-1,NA,CASSPRHGYSAFF,TGTGCCAGCAGCCCGAGGCACGGGTATAGTGCTTTCTTT
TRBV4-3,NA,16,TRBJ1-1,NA,CASSQHPGEVGTEAFF,TGCGCCAGCAGCCAACACCCGGGGGAGGTAGGAACTGAAGCTTTCTTT
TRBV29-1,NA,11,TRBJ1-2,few,CSVSTGYGYTF,TGCAGCGTATCGACAGGTTATGGCTACACCTTC
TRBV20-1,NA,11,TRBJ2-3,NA,CSARIGDTQYF,TGCAGTGCTAGAATCGGGGATACGCAGTATTTT
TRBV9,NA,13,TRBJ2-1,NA,CASSVSQNNEQFF,TGTGCCAGCAGCGTTTCACAGAACAATGAGCAGTTCTTC